Presented here are 5 T cell receptor beta chains from one specimen sequenced in a study of blood T cell repertoires in COVID-19. Generated by immunoSEQ multiplex PCR, the TCRdb table keeps only in-frame clones and is missing some. The sample lists approximately 210,000 clones, about 84% seen once, with around 4.7% in the top ten. Sequencing was performed on PBMCs or T cells enriched from blood (not recorded which). The receptors shown here come from a young man with acute COVID-19.

The V gene is TRBV4-1, the J gene TRBJ2-7; 7 nucleotides match TRBD2. Germline CDR1 is MGHRA and CDR2 is YSYEKL. This CDR3 has 17 amino acids. Germline trimming cut 0 bases from V and 2 bases from J; bases unmatched to any gene: 10. This CDR3 reads CASSQDLNGLGAYEQYF. The CDR3, as DNA: TGCGCCAGCAGCCAAGATCTAAACGGACTAGGGGCCTACGAGCAGTACTTC.

This chain uses TRBV11-1 with TRBJ2-5; D gene unclear. Trimming left V 7 bases short and J 1 base short, with 16 bases between. Germline V lookup: CDR1 SGHAT, CDR2 FQDESV (reference sequence). The CDR3 covers 15 residues. The CDR3: CASTLGGDLQETQYF. The CDR3 bases are TGTGCCAGCACCCTTGGCGGAGACCTCCAAGAGACCCAGTACTTC.

The chain uses TRBV5-1 and TRBJ1-1; TRBD1 agrees at 7 bases. The V and J ends lost 4 bases and 6 bases, in that order; junction bases with no gene match: 12. The CDR3 totals 15 residues. CDR1 SGHRS and CDR2 YFSETQ come from the germline V gene. The CDR3 region has the DNA TGCGCCAGCAGCGTTACAGGGGTGAACAGCGCTGAAGCTTTCTTT. It specifies CASSVTGVNSAEAFF.

This chain uses TRBV7-9 with TRBJ2-7; TRBD1 matches 7 bases. Germline V lookup: CDR1 SEHNR, CDR2 FQNEAQ (reference sequence). This CDR3 has 15 residues. Unmatched junction bases numbered 10, after V lost 5 bases and J lost 3 bases. CDR3 nucleotide sequence: TGTGCCAGCAGCCACCCCGGGACAGCGAGCTACGAGCAGTACTTC. Protein: CASSHPGTASYEQYF.

This clone was observed once. The chain couples TRBV5-1 to TRBJ1-1, with 7 bases matching TRBD1. The CDR3 extends over 14 amino acids. Germline V gives CDR1 SGHRS, CDR2 YFSETQ. V shed 4 bases and J 1 base; nucleotides not matched to a gene: 4. The CDR3 region has the DNA TGCGCCAGCAGCGTGACAGGGTGGAACACTGAAGCTTTCTTT. This encodes CASSVTGWNTEAFF.